One and the same sample provided the 32 T cell receptor beta chains below, sequenced in a study of neurological immune-mediated disorders. The time point is: longitudinal time-point 3. One entry per CDR3 protein, called by TCRdb with MiXCR from the 5' RACE reads. This table holds more than 75,000 distinct CDR3 sequences, around 4% found once. Sequencing was carried out using PBMCs. These receptors originate from a woman aged 55-69 years with multiple sclerosis.

This clonotype has only a few counts. This CDR3 is CASSLVDFEKLFF. The CDR3 bases are TGTGCCAGCAGCTTAGTAGACTTCGAAAAACTGTTTTTT. V and J are TRBV7-9 and TRBJ1-4; D unresolved. The V end lost 1 base, the J end lost 8 bases, and 8 bases lay between the germline ends. Germline-derived CDR1 and CDR2 are SEHNR and FQNEAQ (reference sequence). The CDR3 is 13 amino acids.

As to this clonotype: This clone may be a read error of a much larger clone one base away. The CDR3 coding sequence is TGTGCCAGCAGCCAAGATTTGGCGAGGGGAGGCTATAGCTACACCTTC. Protein: CASSQDLARGGYSYTF. V gene TRBV14 combines with J gene TRBJ1-2, with D perhaps matching TRBD1 (5 bases). There are 16 residues in the CDR3. Germline V lookup: CDR1 SGHDN, CDR2 FVKESK.

This clonotype came up many times. The chain combines TRBV20-1 with TRBJ2-1; 10 bases line up with TRBD2. The CDR3 is 15 amino acids. From germline, CDR1 is DFQATT and CDR2 SNEGSKA (reference sequence). V gave up 2 bases and J gave up 2 bases; unmatched junction bases: 3. Here the CDR3 DNA reads TGCAGTGCTAGACCCCTAGCGGGGGCCTACAATGAGCAGTTCTTC. It encodes CSARPLAGAYNEQFF.

This clonotype was observed many times. This sequence joins TRBV4-1 and TRBJ1-2; possibly TRBD1 for D (5 bases). Per germline, CDR1 MGHRA and CDR2 YSYEKL. The CDR3 has 15 residues. With 1 base removed from V and 8 bases from J, the gap between germline ends came to 17 bases. As DNA, the CDR3 is TGCGCCAGCAGCCAAGCAGGAACAGGCCAGAGGGGCTACACCTTC. Its protein product is CASSQAGTGQRGYTF.

To note about this clonotype: One base away lies a much larger clone, so this may be a sequencing read error. CDR3 in amino acids: CASSLLGKGQPQHF. The CDR3 DNA is TGTGCCAGCAGCTTATTGGGGAAGGGTCAGCCCCAGCATTTT. The V and J genes are TRBV7-6 and TRBJ1-5; D is ambiguous. V shed 2 bases and J shed 6 bases, with 11 bases lying between them. The germline gives CDR1 SGHVS, CDR2 FNYEAQ. The CDR3 runs 14 residues.

This clonotype was detected many times. The chain combines TRBV20-1 with TRBJ1-6; TRBD1 aligns across 9 bases. This CDR3 is built from 14 residues. In germline, CDR1 is DFQATT, CDR2 SNEGSKA (reference sequence). J gave up 6 bases and V 6 bases, and 6 bases lay outside the gene matches. CDR3 DNA: TGCAGTGCCCAGGACAGGGGTAGTAATTCACCCCTCCACTTT. Protein sequence: CSAQDRGSNSPLHF.

This clonotype has ten or more counts. V and J are TRBV5-1 and TRBJ2-7; 9 bases are shared with TRBD2. Germline CDR1 is SGHRS and CDR2 is YFSETQ. V gave up 4 bases and J gave up 5 bases; unmatched junction bases: 16. The CDR3 spans 17 residues. The CDR3 DNA reads TGCGCCAGCAGCCCACCACCCGGGACTAGCAACGGCCACGAGCAGTACTTC. Protein: CASSPPPGTSNGHEQYF.

Many counts were recorded for this clonotype. The chain is built from TRBV5-6 and TRBJ2-1; possibly TRBD1 or TRBD2 for D (5 bases each). The V end was cut by 5 bases, the J end by 0 bases, with 12 bases between. The germline gives CDR1 SGHDT, CDR2 YYEEEE. This CDR3 region has 15 residues. The CDR3 DNA is TGTGCCAGCAGGGTGCCAGGGAGCTCCTACAATGAGCAGTTCTTC. As protein: CASRVPGSSYNEQFF. Filled out from reference TRBV5-6 and TRBJ2-1, the complete variable domain reads DAGVTQSPTHLIKTRGQQVTLRCSPKSGHDTVSWYQQALGQGPQFIFQYYEEEERQRGNFPDRFSGHQFPNYSSELNVNALLLGDSALYLCASRVPGSSYNEQFFGPGTRLTVL.

This clonotype is a singleton in its sample. A read error may explain this, as a much larger clone is one base away. The rearrangement uses TRBV7-9 and TRBJ1-4; D might be TRBD1 (5 bases). The CDR3 covers 15 residues. V shed 4 bases and J shed 3 bases, with 12 bases lying between them. Per the germline V gene, CDR1 is SEHNR and CDR2 is FQNEAQ (reference sequence). The chain's CDR3 is CASSSGHQANEKLFF. CDR3 coding DNA: TGTGCCAGCAGCTCAGGACACCAAGCTAATGAAAAACTGTTTTTT.

This clonotype was found many times. V is TRBV12-3 or TRBV12-4 and J is TRBJ1-1, with D unresolved. V was trimmed by 7 bases and J by 1 base, leaving 13 bases between them. The CDR3 has 14 residues. The CDR3 here is CASKIDGENTEAFF. CDR3 in DNA: TGTGCCAGCAAAATAGACGGAGAGAACACTGAAGCTTTCTTT.

This clonotype was detected ten times or more. This chain uses TRBV6-6 with TRBJ1-2; D perhaps matches TRBD1 (6 bases). Trimming removed 6 bases from V and 4 bases from J, with 12 bases in between. Germline CDR1 and CDR2: MNHNY and SVGAGI (reference sequence). CDR3 size: 13 residues. The CDR3, as DNA: TGTGCCAGCAGAACACAGGGTCTCTATGGCTACACCTTC. This encodes CASRTQGLYGYTF.

This clonotype was detected many times. The genes are TRBV5-1 and TRBJ2-7; TRBD1 aligns across 7 bases. V shed 3 bases and J 6 bases; nucleotides not matched to a gene: 3. The CDR3 runs 12 residues. CDR1 SGHRS and CDR2 YFSETQ come from the germline V gene. CDR3 protein: CASSSGQREQYF. CDR3 DNA: TGCGCCAGCAGCTCGGGACAGCGCGAGCAGTACTTC. Full variable domain (outside the CDR3, taken from reference TRBV5-1 and TRBJ2-7): KAGVTQTPRYLIKTRGQQVTLSCSPISGHRSVSWYQQTPGQGLQFLFEYFSETQRNKGNFPGRFSGRQFSNSRSEMNVSTLELGDSALYLCASSSGQREQYFGPGTRLTVT.

This clonotype occurred many times. The chain uses TRBV27 and TRBJ1-1; perhaps TRBD1 as D (5 bases). Trimming removed 1 base from V and 6 bases from J, with 12 bases in between. The germline V gene has CDR1 MNHEY and CDR2 SMNVEV (reference sequence). The CDR3 sequence is 14 residues long. This CDR3 is CASSLYPGPPEAFF. CDR3 sequence (DNA): TGTGCCAGCAGTTTATATCCGGGGCCCCCTGAAGCTTTCTTT.

This clonotype was seen many times. The chain carries TRBV20-1 and TRBJ1-3; D remains unclear. The V end lost 3 bases, the J end lost 8 bases, and 11 bases lay between the germline ends. Germline lookup yields CDR1 DFQATT and CDR2 SNEGSKA (reference sequence). The length of the CDR3 is 12 residues. In DNA form, the CDR3 reads TGCAGTGCTAGCCCCCGAACCGACACCATATATTTT. Its protein is CSASPRTDTIYF.

The sample holds many counts of this clonotype. This rearrangement joins TRBV7-9 to TRBJ2-3; D might be TRBD1 (6 bases). Trimming took 1 base from V and 5 from J, leaving 10 bases between them. The CDR3 extends over 14 amino acids. Germline CDR1 is SEHNR and CDR2 is FQNEAQ (reference sequence). The CDR3 spells CASSLVQGKDTQYF. DNA of the CDR3: TGTGCCAGCAGCTTAGTCCAGGGGAAAGATACGCAGTATTTT. Looking up the rest from reference TRBV7-9 and TRBJ2-3 gives the full variable domain: DTGVSQNPRHKITKRGQNVTFRCDPISEHNRLYWYRQTLGQGPEFLTYFQNEAQLEKSRLLSDRFSAERPKGSFSTLEIQRTEQGDSAMYLCASSLVQGKDTQYFGPGTRLTVL.

This chain joins TRBV6-5 and TRBJ2-7, with D possibly TRBD1 on 5 matching bases. Germline values: CDR1 MNHEY, CDR2 SVGAGI. Trimming shortened V by 8 bases and J by 1 base, and 15 bases separated the two germline ends. There are 14 residues in the CDR3. The CDR3 coding sequence is TGTGCCAGCGCAGACAGAACTACTTCCTACGAGCAGTACTTC. Its translation: CASADRTTSYEQYF.

This clonotype was observed many times. The chain links TRBV7-9 to TRBJ1-1; D is perhaps TRBD1 (5 bases). Trimming took 4 bases from V and 3 from J, leaving 12 bases between them. The CDR3 has 14 residues. Germline V lookup: CDR1 SEHNR, CDR2 FQNEAQ (reference sequence). In DNA form, the CDR3 reads TGTGCCAGCAGCTCCATCGGGGGAGACACTGAAGCTTTCTTT. It is translated as CASSSIGGDTEAFF.

This clonotype has more than one count but fewer than ten. The gene calls are TRBV10-2 and TRBJ1-1; D is possibly TRBD1 (5 bases). Trimming took off 8 bases at V and 6 bases at J, with 10 bases between the two ends. The CDR3 covers 11 residues. The germline V gene has CDR1 WSHSY and CDR2 SAAADI. CDR3 in DNA: TGCGCCAGCGGGGCCGCACCTGAAGCTTTCTTT. Residues: CASGAAPEAFF.

This clonotype occurred many times. The J gene is TRBJ1-5, the V gene TRBV28, with TRBD1 matching 8 bases. The germline V gene has CDR1 MDHEN and CDR2 SYDVKM. Trimming took 3 bases from V and 1 from J; bases not matched to a gene: 5. The CDR3 length is 16 residues. The CDR3 nucleotides are TGTGCCAGCAGTTTGACCGACAGGGGAAGCAATCAGCCCCAGCATTTT. The encoded protein is CASSLTDRGSNQPQHF.

This clonotype has at least ten counts. The V gene is TRBV12-3 or TRBV12-4, the J gene TRBJ1-5, with D perhaps matching TRBD1 (6 bases). The CDR3 runs 13 residues. Between the trimmed V and J ends, which lost 5 bases and 4 bases, there was a span of 9 bases. The CDR3 sequence is CASSKTGNQPQHF. As DNA, the CDR3 is TGTGCCAGCAGTAAAACAGGGAATCAGCCCCAGCATTTT.

This clonotype appeared many times. This chain connects TRBV7-9 to TRBJ1-2, with 11 bases that match TRBD1. With 1 base clipped from V and 9 bases from J, the junction kept 1 base outside the gene matches. The CDR3 is 13 amino acids. CDR1 SEHNR and CDR2 FQNEAQ come from the germline V gene (reference sequence). The CDR3 reads CASSLGTGGSYTF. CDR3 DNA: TGTGCCAGCAGCTTAGGGACAGGGGGCAGCTACACCTTC. Combining the CDR3 with reference TRBV7-9 and TRBJ1-2 gives the whole variable domain DTGVSQNPRHKITKRGQNVTFRCDPISEHNRLYWYRQTLGQGPEFLTYFQNEAQLEKSRLLSDRFSAERPKGSFSTLEIQRTEQGDSAMYLCASSLGTGGSYTFGSGTRLTVV.

This clonotype has at least ten counts. The genes are TRBV28 and TRBJ1-2; 9 bases align to TRBD1. The CDR3 length is 18 residues. The germline V gene has CDR1 MDHEN and CDR2 SYDVKM. Trimming took 10 bases from V and 1 from J; bases not matched to a gene: 19. CDR3 coding DNA: TGTGCCATAAAATCCCCACCTCCGGGACAGGGATATAACTATGGCTACACCTTC. It is translated as CAIKSPPPGQGYNYGYTF.

There are many counts of this clonotype. The V call is TRBV20-1, the J call TRBJ2-2; D remains unclear. Germline loops: CDR1 DFQATT, CDR2 SNEGSKA (reference sequence). CDR3 length: 15 amino acids. The ends were cut back, 0 bases at V and 3 bases at J, with 11 bases in the middle. The CDR3 nucleotides read TGCAGTGCTAGAGATAAAGCGACCCACACCGGGGAGCTGTTTTTT. Translation: CSARDKATHTGELFF.

This clonotype was counted at least ten times. The chain uses TRBV6-5 and TRBJ2-7; tentative D call: TRBD1 (6 bases). The CDR3 has 15 residues. Per the germline V gene, CDR1 is MNHEY and CDR2 is SVGAGI. The ends were cut back, 5 bases at V and 1 base at J, with 15 bases in the middle. This CDR3 reads CASSGFRGQSYEQYF. The CDR3 DNA sequence: TGTGCCAGCAGTGGATTCCGTGGACAGTCCTACGAGCAGTACTTC.

This clonotype occurred many times. The rearrangement uses TRBV20-1 and TRBJ1-3; 7 nucleotides match TRBD1. Per germline, CDR1 DFQATT and CDR2 SNEGSKA (reference sequence). V shed 0 bases and J 0 bases; nucleotides not matched to a gene: 8. This CDR3 is 17 amino acids long. The CDR3 nucleotides read TGCAGTGCTAGAGAAGAGACAGGGATCCGCTCTGGAAACACCATATATTTT. Translation gives CSAREETGIRSGNTIYF.

This clonotype was seen repeatedly, ten times or more. The V call is TRBV5-6, the J call TRBJ2-4; D gene ambiguous. The germline CDR1 and CDR2 sequences are SGHDT and YYEEEE. The CDR3 totals 14 residues. The V end lost 1 base, the J end lost 0 bases, and 5 bases lay between the germline ends. This CDR3 is CASSLWQAKNIQYF. The CDR3 DNA follows: TGTGCCAGCAGCTTGTGGCAAGCCAAAAACATTCAGTACTTC.

This clonotype occurred many times. This rearrangement joins TRBV25-1 to TRBJ2-5; 9 bases line up with TRBD2. From germline, CDR1 is MGHDK and CDR2 SYGVNS. Trimming at V came to 10 bases and at J to 1 base, leaving 7 bases not matched to a gene. The CDR3 totals 14 residues. This CDR3 is CATSSGGFQETQYF. The CDR3 DNA reads TGTGCCACCAGCAGCGGGGGGTTCCAAGAGACCCAGTACTTC.

This clonotype was seen many times. The rearrangement links TRBV2 to TRBJ1-6; no firm D call. Deletions cut 6 bases from V and 3 bases from J, with 12 bases between. Looked up from germline, CDR1 is SNHLY and CDR2 is FYNNEI. This CDR3 has 15 amino acids. In DNA, the CDR3 is TGTGCCAGCAGGGTAGGAGAGAGCTATAATTCACCCCTCCACTTT. Translated, it gives CASRVGESYNSPLHF. Filled out from reference TRBV2 and TRBJ1-6, the complete variable domain reads EPEVTQTPSHQVTQMGQEVILRCVPISNHLYFYWYRQILGQKVEFLVSFYNNEISEKSEIFDDQFSVERPDGSNFTLKIRSTKLEDSAMYFCASRVGESYNSPLHFGNGTRLTVT.

In this sample, this clonotype turned up many times. This chain joins TRBV12-3 or TRBV12-4 and TRBJ1-5; D remains unclear. V was pared by 4 bases and J by 2 bases, with 6 bases between. CDR3 length: 13 residues. Here the CDR3 DNA reads TGTGCCAGCAGTTCGATGGGCAATCAGCCCCAGCATTTT. Translating gives CASSSMGNQPQHF.

Many counts were recorded for this clonotype. The chain uses TRBV20-1 and TRBJ1-4; a possible D gene is TRBD1 (5 bases). The CDR3 runs to 15 residues. Deletions cut 1 base from V and 8 bases from J, with 17 bases between. CDR1 is DFQATT, CDR2 SNEGSKA, per germline (reference sequence). Here the CDR3 DNA reads TGCAGTGCTAGAGTTTCAGGGAGGGGCGGGGAAAAACTGTTTTTT. Its translation is CSARVSGRGGEKLFF.

Comments on this clonotype: Given a much more abundant clone one base away, this may be a read error. This CDR3 is CASSDSGTPYYEQYF. CDR3 DNA: TGTGCCAGCAGTGATTCCGGGACACCGTACTACGAGCAGTACTTC. The chain joins TRBV6-5 to TRBJ2-7; possibly TRBD1 for D (6 bases). Per the germline V gene, CDR1 is MNHEY and CDR2 is SVGAGI. The V and J ends lost 5 bases and 3 bases respectively, with 17 bases between them. The CDR3 spans 15 residues.

This clonotype was seen ten or more times. The chain combines TRBV5-1 with TRBJ2-3, with 8 bases identical to TRBD2. V shed 4 bases, J shed 4 bases, and the junction held 2 bases outside the gene matches. The CDR3 is 13 residues long. The germline V gene has CDR1 SGHRS and CDR2 YFSETQ. This chain's CDR3 is CASSRGLADTQYF. DNA of the CDR3: TGCGCCAGCAGCCGGGGACTAGCAGATACGCAGTATTTT.